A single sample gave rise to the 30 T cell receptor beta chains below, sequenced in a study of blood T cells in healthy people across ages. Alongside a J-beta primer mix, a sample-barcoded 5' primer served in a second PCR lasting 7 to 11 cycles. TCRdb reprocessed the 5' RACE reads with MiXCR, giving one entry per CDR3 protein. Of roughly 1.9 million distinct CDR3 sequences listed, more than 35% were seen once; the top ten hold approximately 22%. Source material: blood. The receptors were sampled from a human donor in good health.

The CDR3 bases are TGTGCCAGCAGCCCTGGGGGGACGGGATGGGTAAAGACCCAGTACTTC. It codes for CASSPGGTGWVKTQYF. The chain has TRBV5-5 and TRBJ2-5, with D possibly TRBD2 on 6 matching bases. Trimming left V 4 bases short and J 6 bases short, with 22 bases between. The CDR3 is made up of 16 amino acids. In germline, CDR1 is SGHKS, CDR2 YYEKEE (reference sequence).

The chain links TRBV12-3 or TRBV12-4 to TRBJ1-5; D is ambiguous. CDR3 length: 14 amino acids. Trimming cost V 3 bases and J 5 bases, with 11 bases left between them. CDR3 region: CASSLYGLYQPQHF. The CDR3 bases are TGTGCCAGCAGTTTGTACGGTTTATATCAGCCCCAGCATTTT.

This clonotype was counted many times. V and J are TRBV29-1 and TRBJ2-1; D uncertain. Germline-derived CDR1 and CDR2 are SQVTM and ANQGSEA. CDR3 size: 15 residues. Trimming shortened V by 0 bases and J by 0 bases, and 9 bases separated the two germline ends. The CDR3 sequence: CSVEDRGLSYNEQFF. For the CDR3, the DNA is TGCAGCGTTGAAGATCGCGGCCTCTCCTACAATGAGCAGTTCTTC.

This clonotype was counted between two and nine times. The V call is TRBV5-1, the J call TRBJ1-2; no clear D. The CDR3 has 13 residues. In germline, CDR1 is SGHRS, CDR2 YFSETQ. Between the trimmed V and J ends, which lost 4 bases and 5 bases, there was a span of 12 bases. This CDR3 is CASSLQEAYGYTF. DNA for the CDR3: TGCGCCAGCAGCCTGCAAGAAGCGTATGGCTACACCTTC.

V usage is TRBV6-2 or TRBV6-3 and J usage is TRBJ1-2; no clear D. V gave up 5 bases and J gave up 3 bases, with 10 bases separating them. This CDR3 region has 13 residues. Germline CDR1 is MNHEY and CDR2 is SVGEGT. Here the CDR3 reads CASSQPNDYGYTF. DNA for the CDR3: TGTGCCAGCAGTCAACCCAACGACTATGGCTACACCTTC.

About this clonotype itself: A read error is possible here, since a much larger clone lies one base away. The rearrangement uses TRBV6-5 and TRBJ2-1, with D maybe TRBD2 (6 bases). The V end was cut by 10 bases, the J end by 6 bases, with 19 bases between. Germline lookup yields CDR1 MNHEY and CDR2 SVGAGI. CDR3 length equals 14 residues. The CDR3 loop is CANSRGIPPNEQFF. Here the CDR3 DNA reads TGTGCCAACAGCCGCGGGATCCCACCCAATGAGCAGTTCTTC.

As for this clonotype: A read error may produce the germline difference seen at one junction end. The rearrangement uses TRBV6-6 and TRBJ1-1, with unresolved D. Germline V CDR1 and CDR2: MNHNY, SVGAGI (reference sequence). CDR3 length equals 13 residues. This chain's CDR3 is CAGSSGSNTEAFF. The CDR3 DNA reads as TGTGCCGGCAGTTCCGGATCGAACACTGAAGCTTTCTTT.

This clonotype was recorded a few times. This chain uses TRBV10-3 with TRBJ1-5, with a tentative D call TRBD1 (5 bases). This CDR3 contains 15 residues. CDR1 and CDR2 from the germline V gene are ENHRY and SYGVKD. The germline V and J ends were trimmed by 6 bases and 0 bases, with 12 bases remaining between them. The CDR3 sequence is CAISQGPDSNQPQHF. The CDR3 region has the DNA TGTGCCATCAGCCAGGGACCCGATAGCAATCAGCCCCAGCATTTT.

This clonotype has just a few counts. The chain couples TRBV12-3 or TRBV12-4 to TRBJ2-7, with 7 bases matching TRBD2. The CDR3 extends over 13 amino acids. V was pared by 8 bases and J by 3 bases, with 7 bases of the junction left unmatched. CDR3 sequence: CASAGWDYYEQYF. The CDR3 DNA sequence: TGTGCCAGCGCCGGTTGGGACTACTACGAGCAGTACTTC.

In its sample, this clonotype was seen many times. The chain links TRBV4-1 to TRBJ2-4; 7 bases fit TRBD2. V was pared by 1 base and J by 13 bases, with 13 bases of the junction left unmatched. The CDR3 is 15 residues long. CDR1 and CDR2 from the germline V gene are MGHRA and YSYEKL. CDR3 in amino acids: CASSQGQNRDYGQYF. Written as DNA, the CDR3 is TGCGCCAGCAGCCAAGGACAAAACCGGGACTACGGGCAGTACTTC.

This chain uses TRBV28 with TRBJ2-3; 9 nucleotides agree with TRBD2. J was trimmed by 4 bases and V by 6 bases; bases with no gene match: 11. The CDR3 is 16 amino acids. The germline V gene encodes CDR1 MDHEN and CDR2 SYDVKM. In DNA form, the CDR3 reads TGTGCCAGCAGAGCCCCATGGCGGGGGGGACCAGATACGCAGTATTTT. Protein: CASRAPWRGGPDTQYF.

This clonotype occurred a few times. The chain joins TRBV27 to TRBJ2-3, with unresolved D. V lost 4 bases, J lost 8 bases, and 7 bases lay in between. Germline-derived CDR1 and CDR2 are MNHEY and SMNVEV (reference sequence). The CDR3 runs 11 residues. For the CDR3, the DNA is TGTGCCAGCAGTTCGTTCCTTACGCAGTATTTT. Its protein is CASSSFLTQYF.

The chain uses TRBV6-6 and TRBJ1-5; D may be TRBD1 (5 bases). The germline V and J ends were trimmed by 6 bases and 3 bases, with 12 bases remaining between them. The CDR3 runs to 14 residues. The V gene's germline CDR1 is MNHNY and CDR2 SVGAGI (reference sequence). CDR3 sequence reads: CASRPDNSNQPQHF. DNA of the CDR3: TGTGCCAGCAGACCGGACAATTCCAATCAGCCCCAGCATTTT.

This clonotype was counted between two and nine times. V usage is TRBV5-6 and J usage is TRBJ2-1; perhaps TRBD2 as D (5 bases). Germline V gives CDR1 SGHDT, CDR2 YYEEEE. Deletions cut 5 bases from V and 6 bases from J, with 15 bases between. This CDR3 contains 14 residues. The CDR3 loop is CASSFPLVANEQFF. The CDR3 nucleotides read TGTGCCAGCAGTTTTCCACTAGTAGCCAATGAGCAGTTCTTC.

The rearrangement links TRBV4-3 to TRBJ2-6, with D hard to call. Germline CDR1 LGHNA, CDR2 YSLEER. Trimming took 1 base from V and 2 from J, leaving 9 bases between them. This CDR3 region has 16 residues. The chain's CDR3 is CASSQVVGAGANVLTF. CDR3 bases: TGCGCCAGCAGCCAAGTGGTAGGCGCTGGGGCCAACGTCCTGACTTTC.

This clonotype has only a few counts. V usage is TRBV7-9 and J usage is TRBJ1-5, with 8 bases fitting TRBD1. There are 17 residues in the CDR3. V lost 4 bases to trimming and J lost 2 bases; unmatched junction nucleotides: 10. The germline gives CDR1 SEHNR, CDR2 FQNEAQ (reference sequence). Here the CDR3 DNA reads TGTGCCAGCAGCTCTCGGACAGGGTCTTTCGGCAATCAGCCCCAGCATTTT. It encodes CASSSRTGSFGNQPQHF.

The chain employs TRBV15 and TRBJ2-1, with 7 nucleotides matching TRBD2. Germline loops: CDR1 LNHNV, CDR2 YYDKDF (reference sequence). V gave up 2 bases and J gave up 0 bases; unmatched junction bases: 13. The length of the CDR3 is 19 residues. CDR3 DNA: TGTGCCACCAGCAGACAATTAGGGCGGTGGGGGGGCTCCTACAATGAGCAGTTCTTC. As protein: CATSRQLGRWGGSYNEQFF.

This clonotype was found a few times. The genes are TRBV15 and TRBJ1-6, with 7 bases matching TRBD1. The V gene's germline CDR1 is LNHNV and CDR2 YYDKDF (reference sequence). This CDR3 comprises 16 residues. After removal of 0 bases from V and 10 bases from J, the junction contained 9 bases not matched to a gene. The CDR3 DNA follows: TGTGCCACCAGCAGAGATGAGACAGGGTGGGGATCACCCCTCCACTTT. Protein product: CATSRDETGWGSPLHF.

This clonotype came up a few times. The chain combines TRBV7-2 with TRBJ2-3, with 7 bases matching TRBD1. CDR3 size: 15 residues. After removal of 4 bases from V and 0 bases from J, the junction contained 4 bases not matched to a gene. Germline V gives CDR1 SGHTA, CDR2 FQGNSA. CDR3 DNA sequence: TGTGCCAGCAGCTCGACAGGGATTAGCACAGATACGCAGTATTTT. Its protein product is CASSSTGISTDTQYF.

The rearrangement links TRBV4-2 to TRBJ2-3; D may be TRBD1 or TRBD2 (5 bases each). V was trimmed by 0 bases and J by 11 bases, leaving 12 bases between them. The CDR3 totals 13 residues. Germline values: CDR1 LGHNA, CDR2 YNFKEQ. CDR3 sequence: CASSQDPQRGQYF. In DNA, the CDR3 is TGTGCCAGCAGCCAAGACCCTCAGAGGGGGCAGTATTTT.

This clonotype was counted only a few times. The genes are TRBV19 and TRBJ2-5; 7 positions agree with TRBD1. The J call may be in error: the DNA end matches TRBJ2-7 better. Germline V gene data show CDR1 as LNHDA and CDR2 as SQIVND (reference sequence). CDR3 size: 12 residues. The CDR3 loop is CASTSGTAEQYF. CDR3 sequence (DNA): TGTGCCAGTACCTCCGGGACAGCCGAGCAGTACTTC.

CDR3 residues: CASSLRSGGVYEQYF. The CDR3 DNA reads TGTGCCAGCAGCTTACGTAGCGGGGGCGTCTACGAGCAGTACTTC. This chain links TRBV7-2 with TRBJ2-7, with 9 positions matching TRBD2. The V and J ends lost 2 bases and 3 bases, in that order; junction bases with no gene match: 5. CDR3 length: 15 amino acids. In germline, CDR1 is SGHTA, CDR2 FQGNSA. Complete variable domain (other parts from reference TRBV7-2 and TRBJ2-7): GAGVSQSPSNKVTEKGKDVELRCDPISGHTALYWYRQSLGQGLEFLIYFQGNSAPDKSGLPSDRFSAERTGGSVSTLTIQRTQQEDSAVYLCASSLRSGGVYEQYFGPGTRLTVT.

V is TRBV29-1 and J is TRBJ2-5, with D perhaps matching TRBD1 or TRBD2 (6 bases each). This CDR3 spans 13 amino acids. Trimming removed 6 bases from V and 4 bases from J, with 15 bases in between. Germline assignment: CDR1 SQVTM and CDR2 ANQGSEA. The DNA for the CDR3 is TGCAGCGTCTTCGCGGGACATGGAGAGACCCAGTACTTC. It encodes CSVFAGHGETQYF.

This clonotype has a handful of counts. The CDR3 coding sequence is TGCAGCGTTGCGGAAACAGATACGCAGTATTTT. Encoded protein: CSVAETDTQYF. J is TRBJ2-3 and V is TRBV29-1; D not resolved. CDR1 SQVTM and CDR2 ANQGSEA come from the germline V gene. The V and J ends lost 4 bases and 3 bases respectively, with 5 bases between them. The CDR3 is made up of 11 amino acids.

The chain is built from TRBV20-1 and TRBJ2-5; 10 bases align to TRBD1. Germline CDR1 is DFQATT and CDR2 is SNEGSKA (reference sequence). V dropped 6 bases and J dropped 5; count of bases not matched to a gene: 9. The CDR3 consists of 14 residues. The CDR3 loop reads CSADRGRGMETQYF. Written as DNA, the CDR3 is TGCAGTGCAGACAGGGGGCGTGGTATGGAGACCCAGTACTTC.

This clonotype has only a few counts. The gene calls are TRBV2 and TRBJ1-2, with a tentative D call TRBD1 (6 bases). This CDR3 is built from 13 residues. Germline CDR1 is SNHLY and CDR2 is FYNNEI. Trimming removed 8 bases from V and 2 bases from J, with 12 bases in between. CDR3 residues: CASGRDTNYGYTF. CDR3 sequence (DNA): TGTGCCAGCGGCCGGGACACCAACTATGGCTACACCTTC.

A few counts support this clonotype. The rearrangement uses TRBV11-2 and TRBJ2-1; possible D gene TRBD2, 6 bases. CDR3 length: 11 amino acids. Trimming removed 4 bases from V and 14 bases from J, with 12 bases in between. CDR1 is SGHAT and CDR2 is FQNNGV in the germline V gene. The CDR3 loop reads CASSSGVTKFF. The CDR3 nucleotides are TGTGCCAGCAGCTCGGGAGTTACGAAGTTCTTC.

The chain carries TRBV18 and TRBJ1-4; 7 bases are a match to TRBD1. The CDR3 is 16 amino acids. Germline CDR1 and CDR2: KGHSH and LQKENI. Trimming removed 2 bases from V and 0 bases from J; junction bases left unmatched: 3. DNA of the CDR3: TGTGCCAGCTCACCAGGACAGGCCTCAACTAATGAAAAACTGTTTTTT. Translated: CASSPGQASTNEKLFF.

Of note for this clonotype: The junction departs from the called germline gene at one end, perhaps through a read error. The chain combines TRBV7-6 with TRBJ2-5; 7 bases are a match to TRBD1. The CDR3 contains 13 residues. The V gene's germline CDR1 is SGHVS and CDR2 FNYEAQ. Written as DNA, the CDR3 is TGTGCCGGCAGCCGGGGACAGCAGGAGACCCAGTACTTC. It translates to CAGSRGQQETQYF. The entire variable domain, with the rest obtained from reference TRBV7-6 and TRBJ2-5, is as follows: GAGVSQSPRYKVTKRGQDVALRCDPISGHVSLYWYRQALGQGPEFLTYFNYEAQQDKSGLPNDRFSAERPEGSISTLTIQRTEQRDSAMYRCAGSRGQQETQYFGPGTRLLVL.

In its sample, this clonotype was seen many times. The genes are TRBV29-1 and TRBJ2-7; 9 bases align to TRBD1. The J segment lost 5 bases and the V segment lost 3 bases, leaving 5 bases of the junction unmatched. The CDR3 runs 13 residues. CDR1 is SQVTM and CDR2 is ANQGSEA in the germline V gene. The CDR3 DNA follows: TGCAGCGTTGAGGGACAGGGCATCCACGAGCAGTACTTC. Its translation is CSVEGQGIHEQYF.